Listed here is a single TCR beta chain. Antigen: not known. The sample is drawn from a study of vaccination and CD4 T cells after COVID-19. CDR3 length: 15 residues. The V gene lost 4 bases and the J gene lost 0 bases, with 10 bases spanning the gap. The V gene's germline CDR1 is MGHRA and CDR2 YSYEKL. Once obtained from cultured CD4+ T cells, the DNA was sequenced using the Oncomine TCR Beta short-read assay. The source of extracted genomic DNA was cultured CD4+ T cells. TCRdb processed the PCR reads anew with MiXCR; each CDR3 protein has one entry. The table includes about 14,000 distinct CDR3 sequences, approximately 30% detected once. Treatment: roughly 10-day PBMC culture with coronavirus spike peptide pools or control peptides (ViraFEST assay). Once peptide pools had expanded antigen-specific T cells, ViraFEST sequenced TCRs.

Sequenced here: CD4+ T cells from blood, cultured in vitro, sampled after SARS-CoV-2 vaccination. The chain carries TRBV4-1 and TRBJ2-1, with D possibly TRBD2 on 5 matching bases. This clonotype originated in a human donor who had recovered from COVID-19. The CDR3 protein is CASSPVGSSYNEQFF. CDR3 sequence (DNA): TGCGCCAGCAGCCCGGTAGGGAGCTCCTACAATGAGCAGTTCTTC.